Each of the 23 T cell receptor beta chains below was sequenced from the same sample in a study of OX40 agonist ivuxolimab in advanced cancers. Method: immunoSEQ multiplex PCR; TCRdb's copy keeps in-frame clones and lacks some. The sample has tens of thousands of clones, about 86% seen once. The source material was CD4+ or CD8+ T cells sorted from blood, sampled in a trial of the OX40 agonist ivuxolimab. These receptors originate from an adult with an advanced solid tumor such as melanoma, head and neck, liver or kidney cancer.

The CDR3 sequence is CASSKARTESAYNEQFF. In DNA, the CDR3 is TGTGCCAGCAGCAAAGCCCGGACAGAAAGCGCCTACAATGAGCAGTTCTTC. This sequence joins TRBV21-1 and TRBJ2-1; the table names TRBD1, a call not compared with the DNA. TRBV21-1 is given as a pseudogene. There are 17 residues in the CDR3.

This clone is labeled medium-sized. The genes are TRBV7-8 and TRBJ2-7, with D tentatively TRBD1 or TRBD2 (5 bases each). Germline CDR1 SGHVS, CDR2 FQNEAQ. V shed 6 bases and J shed 2 bases, with 11 bases lying between them. The CDR3 totals 13 residues. The CDR3 DNA reads TGTGCCAGCAGAGGGGACGCCGCCTACGAGCAGTACTTC. Amino acid sequence: CASRGDAAYEQYF. The full variable domain, its missing parts supplied by reference TRBV7-8 and TRBJ2-7, is GAGVSQSPRYKVAKRGQDVALRCDPISGHVSLFWYQQALGQGPEFLTYFQNEAQLDKSGLPSDRFFAERPEGSVSTLKIQRTQQEDSAVYLCASRGDAAYEQYFGPGTRLTVT.

The V and J genes are TRBV13 and TRBJ2-3; 7 bases line up with TRBD2. In germline, CDR1 is PRHDT, CDR2 FYEKMQ (reference sequence). CDR3 length: 12 residues. The J segment lost 2 bases and the V segment lost 9 bases, leaving 2 bases of the junction unmatched. This CDR3 reads CASSGPTDTQYF. CDR3 nucleotides: TGTGCCAGTAGCGGGCCCACAGATACGCAGTATTTT. The full variable domain, with the rest looked up from reference TRBV13 and TRBJ2-3, is AAGVIQSPRHLIKEKRETATLKCYPIPRHDTVYWYQQGPGQDPQFLISFYEKMQSDKGSIPDRFSAQQFSDYHSELNMSSLELGDSALYFCASSGPTDTQYFGPGTRLTVL.

This clone was recorded only once. CDR3 sequence: CSVEDYQFSAGEGHEQFF. The CDR3 DNA is TGCAGCGTTGAAGATTACCAATTTTCAGCGGGAGAGGGTCATGAGCAGTTCTTC. V usage is TRBV29-1 and J usage is TRBJ2-1; 8 bases match TRBD2. V lost 0 bases, J lost 8 bases, and 18 bases stayed unmatched. Germline lookup yields CDR1 SQVTM and CDR2 ANQGSEA. The CDR3 runs to 18 residues.

V usage is TRBV27 and J usage is TRBJ2-1, with 10 bases identical to TRBD1. After removal of 6 bases from V and 4 bases from J, the junction contained 9 bases not matched to a gene. The CDR3 has 16 residues. Germline V gives CDR1 MNHEY, CDR2 SMNVEV (reference sequence). This CDR3 reads CASSRTPGQGYNEQFF. The CDR3 DNA reads TGTGCCAGCAGCCGAACTCCGGGACAGGGGTACAATGAGCAGTTCTTC.

The chain links TRBV7-9 to TRBJ2-1; D might be TRBD2 (5 bases). This CDR3 has 14 residues. The V and J ends lost 0 bases and 3 bases respectively, with 6 bases between them. Germline V lookup: CDR1 SEHNR, CDR2 FQNEAQ (reference sequence). The CDR3 nucleotides are TGTGCCAGCAGCTTAGCGGGGAGCTACAATGAGCAGTTCTTC. Its translation: CASSLAGSYNEQFF.

The chain employs TRBV7-9 and TRBJ2-7; D is unclear. This CDR3 contains 12 residues. In germline, CDR1 is SEHNR, CDR2 FQNEAQ (reference sequence). The V end lost 1 base, the J end lost 6 bases, and 7 bases lay between the germline ends. The CDR3 DNA reads TGTGCCAGCAGCTTAGTTTTTGCCGAGCAGTACTTC. Amino acids: CASSLVFAEQYF.

The rearrangement uses TRBV13 and TRBJ2-7; D is tentatively TRBD1 or TRBD2 (5 bases each). With 4 bases removed from V and 3 bases from J, the gap between germline ends came to 10 bases. The V gene's germline CDR1 is PRHDT and CDR2 FYEKMQ (reference sequence). There are 13 residues in the CDR3. The CDR3 region is CASSSGPGYEQYF. CDR3 DNA: TGTGCCAGCAGCTCGGGACCGGGCTACGAGCAGTACTTC.

Comments on this clone: Other DNA sequences in this sample translate to the same CDR3. This chain uses TRBV27 with TRBJ2-7, with TRBD1 identical over 10 bases. The V gene's germline CDR1 is MNHEY and CDR2 SMNVEV (reference sequence). This CDR3 comprises 15 residues. V shed 6 bases, J shed 2 bases, and the junction held 7 bases outside the gene matches. The CDR3 DNA reads as TGTGCCAGCAGCGCCGGGACAGGGGTGCCCTACGAGCAGTACTTC. This translates into CASSAGTGVPYEQYF.

V gene TRBV5-6 combines with J gene TRBJ2-3, with D hard to call. Trimming removed 7 bases from V and 2 bases from J, with 8 bases in between. CDR1 and CDR2 (germline): SGHDT, YYEEEE. The CDR3 length is 12 residues. CDR3 in DNA: TGTGCCAGCCGTCGGAACACAGATACGCAGTATTTT. It specifies CASRRNTDTQYF.

J is TRBJ1-1 and V is TRBV15; the match to TRBD1 covers 10 bases. The CDR3 loop spans 16 amino acids. V was clipped by 4 bases and J by 3 bases; unmatched bases: 8. Germline values: CDR1 LNHNV, CDR2 YYDKDF (reference sequence). CDR3 DNA sequence: TGTGCCACCAGCAAAGGGACAGGGGAGAGGGACACTGAAGCTTTCTTT. Translating it yields CATSKGTGERDTEAFF. Full variable domain (outside the CDR3, taken from reference TRBV15 and TRBJ1-1): DAMVIQNPRYQVTQFGKPVTLSCSQTLNHNVMYWYQQKSSQAPKLLFHYYDKDFNNEADTPDNFQSRRPNTSFCFLDIRSPGLGDTAMYLCATSKGTGERDTEAFFGQGTRLTVV.

This chain links TRBV2 with TRBJ1-2; the D is unclear. The germline V and J ends were trimmed by 3 bases and 1 base, with 18 bases remaining between them. The CDR3 is made up of 17 amino acids. Germline CDR1 is SNHLY and CDR2 is FYNNEI. This CDR3 is CASSEPPDYIFNYGYTF. The CDR3, as DNA: TGTGCCAGCAGTGAGCCGCCCGATTATATTTTTAACTATGGCTACACCTTC.

The V and J genes are TRBV4-3 and TRBJ2-2; 8 nucleotides match TRBD1. The germline gives CDR1 LGHNA, CDR2 YSLEER. The ends lost 3 bases at V and 6 bases at J; junction bases unmatched: 6. The CDR3 spans 15 residues. CDR3 sequence (DNA): TGCGCCAGCAGCCATATCACACAGGGGGCCGGGGAGCTGTTTTTT. Translating it yields CASSHITQGAGELFF.

The chain recombines TRBV7-3 with TRBJ2-3, with 8 bases identical to TRBD2. Germline lookup yields CDR1 SGHTA and CDR2 FQGTGA. V lost 2 bases and J lost 3; bases outside the gene matches: 4. The CDR3 extends over 15 amino acids. In nucleotides, the CDR3 is TGTGCCAGCAGCTTATTAGGCGGGGGGACAGATACGCAGTATTTT. This gives the protein CASSLLGGGTDTQYF. Looking up the rest from reference TRBV7-3 and TRBJ2-3 gives the full variable domain: GAGVSQTPSNKVTEKGKYVELRCDPISGHTALYWYRQSLGQGPEFLIYFQGTGAADDSGLPNDRFFAVRPEGSVSTLKIQRTERGDSAVYLCASSLLGGGTDTQYFGPGTRLTVL.

The gene calls are TRBV4-1 and TRBJ2-1; no clear D. The CDR3 loop spans 16 amino acids. Trimming took 1 base from V and 0 from J, leaving 10 bases between them. Per germline, CDR1 MGHRA and CDR2 YSYEKL. This CDR3 reads CASSQGSPNSYNEQFF. The DNA of the CDR3 is TGCGCCAGCAGCCAAGGGAGCCCGAACTCCTACAATGAGCAGTTCTTC.

The chain recombines TRBV9 with TRBJ2-5, with 7 bases fitting TRBD1. The CDR3 is made up of 15 amino acids. CDR1 is SGDLS, CDR2 YYNGEE, per germline. The trim removed 4 bases at V and 4 bases at J, leaving 10 bases unmatched. The CDR3, as DNA: TGTGCCAGCAGCCCCTTCCGACAGGGTGTAGAGACCCAGTACTTC. Translated: CASSPFRQGVETQYF.

This clone was recorded only once. V usage is TRBV7-3 and J usage is TRBJ2-1; D is unresolved. The germline V and J ends were trimmed by 0 bases and 4 bases, with 10 bases remaining between them. Per germline, CDR1 SGHTA and CDR2 FQGTGA. The CDR3 runs 15 residues. The CDR3 DNA reads TGTGCCAGCAGCTTAACAGGGATTGGGTACAATGAGCAGTTCTTC. It encodes CASSLTGIGYNEQFF.

The chain combines TRBV6-1 with TRBJ2-2; D is unclear. Trimming removed 2 bases at V and 4 bases at J, with 8 bases between. This CDR3 spans 14 amino acids. CDR1 is MNHNS, CDR2 SASEGT, per germline. The CDR3 sequence is CASSEWTVTGELFF. CDR3 DNA: TGTGCCAGCAGTGAATGGACGGTCACCGGGGAGCTGTTTTTT.

This clone was seen more than once but under ten times. The gene calls are TRBV4-1 and TRBJ1-1; D unclear. This CDR3 contains 12 residues. Trimming removed 0 bases at V and 7 bases at J, with 6 bases between. Per the germline V gene, CDR1 is MGHRA and CDR2 is YSYEKL. CDR3 in DNA: TGCGCCAGCAGCCAAGACCGGAGTGAAGCTTTCTTT. Translation: CASSQDRSEAFF.

This clone was picked up a small number of times. The V and J genes are TRBV11-3 and TRBJ2-1; D is perhaps TRBD2 (6 bases). The V and J ends lost 5 bases and 5 bases respectively, with 16 bases between them. The V gene's germline CDR1 is SGHNT and CDR2 YENEEA. The CDR3 runs 15 residues. The CDR3 DNA is TGTGCCAGCAGCACTCTGATGGGACTCCACAATGAGCAGTTCTTC. It specifies CASSTLMGLHNEQFF.

There are a few counts of this clone. The gene calls are TRBV5-1 and TRBJ2-7, with D possibly being TRBD1 (5 bases). The CDR3 runs 15 residues. CDR1 and CDR2 (germline): SGHRS, YFSETQ. Trimming shortened V by 2 bases and J by 3 bases, and 15 bases separated the two germline ends. The CDR3: CASSLTPGPLYEQYF. The CDR3 DNA is TGCGCCAGCAGCTTAACCCCAGGGCCTCTCTACGAGCAGTACTTC.

The CDR3 bases are TGTGCCAGCAGTTTACGGACAGGATACGTTAACTATGGCTACACCTTC. This codes for CASSLRTGYVNYGYTF. This rearrangement joins TRBV6-5 to TRBJ1-2, with 7 bases matching TRBD1. Germline V gene lookup returns CDR1 MNHEY and CDR2 SVGAGI. J lost 1 base, V lost 4 bases, and 9 bases had no gene match. The CDR3 sequence is 16 residues long.

The chain links TRBV7-7 to TRBJ2-3, with 10 bases lining up with TRBD1. Germline assignment: CDR1 SSHAT and CDR2 FNYEAQ (reference sequence). The CDR3 consists of 14 residues. V was clipped by 4 bases and J by 4 bases; unmatched bases: 2. The CDR3 protein is CASSSGTGADTQYF. Written as DNA, the CDR3 is TGTGCCAGCAGCTCCGGGACAGGGGCAGATACGCAGTATTTT.